One and the same sample provided the 29 T cell receptor beta chains below, sequenced in a study of CD8+CD57+ T cells in acquired aplastic anemia. Genomic DNA served as template for TCR beta VDJ and CDR3 profiling. One entry per CDR3 protein, called by TCRdb with MiXCR from the reads. The sample includes about 170,000 distinct CDR3 sequences, under 75% of them seen just once. Material: sorted CD4+, CD8+, or CD8+CD57+ T cells (not recorded which) from PBMCs. The receptors derive from a human donor in good health.

The J gene is TRBJ2-7, the V gene TRBV7-2; the D gene could be TRBD1 or TRBD2 (5 bases each). The CDR3 loop spans 16 amino acids. Trimming took 2 bases from V and 5 from J, leaving 19 bases between them. Germline values: CDR1 SGHTA, CDR2 FQGNSA. In DNA, the CDR3 is TGTGCCAGCAGCTTAAACCCTCCGGGCTGGGGGAACGAGCAGTACTTC. It codes for CASSLNPPGWGNEQYF.

The chain couples TRBV2 to TRBJ2-7; 7 bases agree with TRBD1. Trimming at V came to 7 bases and at J to 0 bases, leaving 3 bases not matched to a gene. The CDR3 is 13 residues long. Germline V CDR1 and CDR2: SNHLY, FYNNEI. The CDR3 sequence is CASTRDSSYEQYF. CDR3 DNA: TGTGCCAGCACCCGGGACAGCTCCTACGAGCAGTACTTC.

The V call is TRBV16, the J call TRBJ1-3; no definite D call. Germline V lookup: CDR1 KGHSY, CDR2 FQNENV. V lost 2 bases, J lost 4 bases, and 6 bases lay in between. The CDR3 has 13 amino acids. In DNA form, the CDR3 reads TGTGCCAGCAGCCAACGATTCGGAAACACCATATATTTT. It yields the protein CASSQRFGNTIYF.

V and J are TRBV7-2 and TRBJ2-7; D not certain. Germline V lookup: CDR1 SGHTA, CDR2 FQGNSA. Trimming removed 1 base at V and 3 bases at J, with 13 bases between. This CDR3 contains 15 residues. CDR3 sequence reads: CASSLGLGSGYEQYF. CDR3 in DNA: TGTGCCAGCAGCTTAGGTCTGGGTAGTGGCTACGAGCAGTACTTC.

This sequence joins TRBV2 and TRBJ1-6; 7 nucleotides line up with TRBD1. Germline CDR1 is SNHLY and CDR2 is FYNNEI. CDR3 length equals 15 residues. J was trimmed by 8 bases and V by 6 bases; bases with no gene match: 10. The CDR3 spells CASRVDRAADSPLHF. DNA for the CDR3: TGTGCCAGCAGAGTAGACAGGGCGGCCGATTCACCCCTCCACTTT.

The genes are TRBV7-6 and TRBJ1-1, with 7 bases lining up with TRBD1. J was trimmed by 1 base and V by 1 base; bases with no gene match: 3. In germline, CDR1 is SGHVS, CDR2 FNYEAQ. The CDR3 runs to 15 residues. CDR3 sequence: CASSLGGTENTEAFF. The CDR3 nucleotides are TGTGCCAGCAGCTTAGGGGGGACAGAGAACACTGAAGCTTTCTTT.

The rearrangement links TRBV10-2 to TRBJ2-5; no firm D call. This CDR3 contains 12 residues. Trimming shortened V by 6 bases and J by 2 bases, and 7 bases separated the two germline ends. CDR1 is WSHSY and CDR2 is SAAADI in the germline V gene. The CDR3 loop is CASRGPQETQYF. The CDR3 region has the DNA TGCGCCAGCAGAGGGCCTCAAGAGACCCAGTACTTC.

This clonotype was counted once. The gene calls are TRBV24-1 and TRBJ2-7, with D possibly being TRBD2 (6 bases). V was pared by 4 bases and J by 5 bases, with 11 bases between. Per the germline V gene, CDR1 is KGHDR and CDR2 is SFDVKD. CDR3 length equals 13 residues. The CDR3 region is CATSEQGGNEQYF. The CDR3 nucleotides read TGTGCCACCAGTGAGCAGGGAGGAAACGAGCAGTACTTC.

The chain has TRBV7-9 and TRBJ2-3, with D perhaps TRBD2 (5 bases). V was pared by 1 base and J by 8 bases, with 13 bases between. This CDR3 has 14 amino acids. The germline gives CDR1 SEHNR, CDR2 FQNEAQ (reference sequence). The CDR3 sequence is CASSLVWGRGTQYF. In nucleotides, the CDR3 is TGTGCCAGCAGCTTAGTTTGGGGTCGGGGTACGCAGTATTTT.

This clonotype was observed at least ten times. The rearrangement uses TRBV9 and TRBJ2-3, with 8 bases matching TRBD1. J gave up 2 bases and V 3 bases, and 20 bases lay outside the gene matches. Per germline, CDR1 SGDLS and CDR2 YYNGEE. The CDR3 loop spans 20 amino acids. The CDR3 loop reads CASSARIRLRTGPNTDTQYF. The CDR3, as DNA: TGTGCCAGCAGCGCCCGAATCCGACTTAGGACAGGGCCTAACACAGATACGCAGTATTTT.

The chain is built from TRBV15 and TRBJ1-4; 10 nucleotides align to TRBD1. Germline loops: CDR1 LNHNV, CDR2 YYDKDF (reference sequence). The V and J ends lost 0 bases and 7 bases, in that order; junction bases with no gene match: 11. This CDR3 has 18 residues. CDR3 sequence (DNA): TGTGCCACCAGCAGAGATCTTTGGCGACAGGGGGCCGGTGAAAAACTGTTTTTT. This encodes CATSRDLWRQGAGEKLFF.

The chain employs TRBV20-1 and TRBJ2-7; 8 bases match TRBD1. Germline V gene lookup returns CDR1 DFQATT and CDR2 SNEGSKA (reference sequence). With V trimmed by 6 bases and J by 4 bases, 8 bases remained unmatched. This CDR3 is built from 13 residues. CDR3 nucleotide sequence: TGCAGTGCGCGGGACAGGTGGGGGTACGAGCAGTACTTC. It is translated as CSARDRWGYEQYF.

The chain employs TRBV7-8 and TRBJ1-2; 9 nucleotides match TRBD1. The germline CDR1 and CDR2 sequences are SGHVS and FQNEAQ. The CDR3 sequence is 15 residues long. V dropped 3 bases and J dropped 7; count of bases not matched to a gene: 9. CDR3 DNA sequence: TGTGCCAGCAGCTTGGCAGGGACAGGGACAGCTGGCTACACCTTC. This translates into CASSLAGTGTAGYTF.

The rearrangement links TRBV20-1 to TRBJ1-5; 7 bases are a match to TRBD1. Trimming removed 1 base from V and 5 bases from J; junction bases left unmatched: 14. From germline, CDR1 is DFQATT and CDR2 SNEGSKA (reference sequence). The CDR3 extends over 17 amino acids. The CDR3 DNA is TGCAGTGCTAGAGGGCCGGGAGAGACAGGGATGGATCAGCCCCAGCATTTT. Its protein product is CSARGPGETGMDQPQHF.

This chain joins TRBV25-1 and TRBJ2-1; D call uncertain. Germline CDR1 MGHDK, CDR2 SYGVNS. The CDR3 length is 13 residues. V gave up 5 bases and J gave up 12 bases, with 17 bases separating them. The CDR3 here is CASSQRTISGQFF. In DNA form, the CDR3 reads TGTGCCAGCAGTCAACGGACCATCTCGGGGCAGTTCTTC.

J is TRBJ2-1 and V is TRBV11-2; 7 bases fit TRBD2. Germline-derived CDR1 and CDR2 are SGHAT and FQNNGV. Unmatched junction bases numbered 8, after V lost 3 bases and J lost 6 bases. The length of the CDR3 is 15 residues. In nucleotides, the CDR3 is TGTGCCAGCAGCTTCACCAGACTAGCAGGCAATGAGCAGTTCTTC. It is translated as CASSFTRLAGNEQFF.

The chain links TRBV19 to TRBJ1-1; 12 bases are shared with TRBD1. There are 12 residues in the CDR3. Germline trimming cut 3 bases from V and 10 bases from J; bases unmatched to any gene: 0. The germline V gene has CDR1 LNHDA and CDR2 SQIVND (reference sequence). In nucleotides, the CDR3 is TGTGCCAGTAGTATGGGACAGGGGGCAGCTTTCTTT. Encoded protein: CASSMGQGAAFF.

This chain joins TRBV7-2 and TRBJ2-7; tentatively, D is TRBD2 (6 bases). The CDR3 is 14 amino acids. Germline values: CDR1 SGHTA, CDR2 FQGNSA. The V end was cut by 8 bases, the J end by 5 bases, with 19 bases between. CDR3 loop: CASCRGGAGHEQYF. CDR3 nucleotide sequence: TGTGCCAGCTGCCGAGGTGGGGCGGGGCACGAGCAGTACTTC.

The chain has TRBV7-9 and TRBJ2-5; D perhaps matches TRBD2 (5 bases). V lost 5 bases and J lost 4, with 17 bases in between. This CDR3 has 15 residues. Per germline, CDR1 SEHNR and CDR2 FQNEAQ (reference sequence). CDR3 nucleotides: TGTGCCAGCAGCCTCCCCCGGAGGTTCGGAGAGACCCAGTACTTC. Translation: CASSLPRRFGETQYF.

This sequence joins TRBV20-1 and TRBJ1-6, with TRBD1 identical over 7 bases. The CDR3 covers 14 residues. J was trimmed by 5 bases and V by 5 bases; bases with no gene match: 6. Germline loops: CDR1 DFQATT, CDR2 SNEGSKA (reference sequence). CDR3 loop: CSAVNRGNNSPLHF. The CDR3 DNA reads TGCAGTGCTGTGAACAGGGGAAATAATTCACCCCTCCACTTT.

The sample holds many counts of this clonotype. The V call is TRBV7-9, the J call TRBJ2-1; no firm D call. The germline gives CDR1 SEHNR, CDR2 FQNEAQ (reference sequence). Trimming shortened V by 4 bases and J by 5 bases, and 9 bases separated the two germline ends. The CDR3 consists of 13 residues. The CDR3 loop is CASSWGGDNEQFF. The DNA for the CDR3 is TGTGCCAGCAGCTGGGGTGGGGACAATGAGCAGTTCTTC.

The chain carries TRBV29-1 and TRBJ1-4; a weak D match, TRBD1 (5 bases). This CDR3 spans 13 amino acids. Trimming took off 7 bases at V and 6 bases at J, with 15 bases between the two ends. CDR1 is SQVTM and CDR2 is ANQGSEA in the germline V gene. The CDR3 coding sequence is TGCAGCGCTAAGCTGGGGGTGGATGAAAAACTGTTTTTT. It codes for CSAKLGVDEKLFF.

The chain links TRBV9 to TRBJ2-3; D possibly corresponds to TRBD2 (5 bases). This CDR3 region has 16 residues. V lost 4 bases, J lost 1 base, and 16 bases lay in between. CDR1 is SGDLS and CDR2 is YYNGEE in the germline V gene. Here the CDR3 DNA reads TGTGCCAGCAGCACCCAGCCCAGCGGCCGCACAGATACGCAGTATTTT. Protein product: CASSTQPSGRTDTQYF.

The chain carries TRBV13 and TRBJ2-7; no reliable D call. V lost 7 bases and J 3 bases, leaving 10 bases between the germline ends. CDR1 is PRHDT and CDR2 is FYEKMQ in the germline V gene (reference sequence). The CDR3 totals 12 residues. The CDR3 spells CASTVLDYEQYF. As DNA, the CDR3 is TGTGCCAGCACCGTTCTAGACTACGAGCAGTACTTC.

This chain uses TRBV20-1 with TRBJ2-5; 7 bases are shared with TRBD1. The CDR3 runs 14 residues. Trimming removed 5 bases from V and 4 bases from J; junction bases left unmatched: 10. The germline V gene has CDR1 DFQATT and CDR2 SNEGSKA (reference sequence). The CDR3 nucleotides read TGCAGTGCTCTCCGACAGGGCAGGGTAGAGACCCAGTACTTC. Protein: CSALRQGRVETQYF.

To note about this clonotype: The junction does not match germline at one end; this may be a read error. The rearrangement links TRBV29-1 to TRBJ2-3; TRBD2 aligns across 7 bases. Germline CDR1 reads SQVTM; CDR2 reads ANQGSEA. The CDR3 totals 13 residues. The CDR3 sequence is CSAFSMAGTIILF. CDR3 coding DNA: TGCAGTGCTTTCTCCATGGCCGGGACTATCATCCTTTTT.

The chain employs TRBV19 and TRBJ2-7; TRBD2 matches at 10 bases. Trimming at V came to 3 bases and at J to 5 bases, leaving 7 bases not matched to a gene. This CDR3 comprises 15 residues. Germline V gene sequence: CDR1 LNHDA, CDR2 SQIVND (reference sequence). In DNA, the CDR3 is TGTGCCAGTAGTATCTGGCTAGCGGGAGTGAACGAGCAGTACTTC. This sequence encodes CASSIWLAGVNEQYF.

This rearrangement joins TRBV7-8 to TRBJ2-3; possibly TRBD2 for D (5 bases). The V end lost 4 bases, the J end lost 2 bases, and 10 bases lay between the germline ends. This CDR3 has 14 amino acids. Germline CDR1 SGHVS, CDR2 FQNEAQ. CDR3 amino acids: CASSSGVATDTQYF. The CDR3 DNA follows: TGTGCCAGCAGCTCCGGGGTTGCCACAGATACGCAGTATTTT.

The chain carries TRBV24-1 and TRBJ1-3; no clear D. Trimming cost V 4 bases and J 0 bases, with 9 bases left between them. The CDR3 is made up of 15 amino acids. Looked up from germline, CDR1 is KGHDR and CDR2 is SFDVKD. CDR3: CATSDPIDSGNTIYF. CDR3 nucleotide sequence: TGTGCCACCAGTGACCCGATAGACTCTGGAAACACCATATATTTT.